The clone carrying this TCR beta chain has ten or more counts. The data stem from a study of T cells in Graves' hyperthyroidism and ophthalmopathy. V dropped 4 bases and J dropped 4; count of bases not matched to a gene: 12. CDR3 length: 16 residues. Germline loops: CDR1 MNHEY, CDR2 SVGAGI. It was RNA transcripts that yielded the amplified TCR beta CDR3 regions. The HTBI primer set was used in a first-round RT-PCR of the TCR CDR3. TCRdb independently ran MiXCR on the multiplex PCR reads; one entry per CDR3 protein. The profile shows about 350,000 distinct CDR3 sequences, roughly 19% of them singletons.

V usage is TRBV6-5 and J usage is TRBJ1-2, with 7 bases that match TRBD1. This TCR was sampled from a woman aged 18-29 years with Graves' hyperthyroidism. Sample: blood. The CDR3 bases are TGTGCCAGCAGTTCGGCTGAGACAGGGCTTCCCTATGGCTACACCTTC. As protein: CASSSAETGLPYGYTF.